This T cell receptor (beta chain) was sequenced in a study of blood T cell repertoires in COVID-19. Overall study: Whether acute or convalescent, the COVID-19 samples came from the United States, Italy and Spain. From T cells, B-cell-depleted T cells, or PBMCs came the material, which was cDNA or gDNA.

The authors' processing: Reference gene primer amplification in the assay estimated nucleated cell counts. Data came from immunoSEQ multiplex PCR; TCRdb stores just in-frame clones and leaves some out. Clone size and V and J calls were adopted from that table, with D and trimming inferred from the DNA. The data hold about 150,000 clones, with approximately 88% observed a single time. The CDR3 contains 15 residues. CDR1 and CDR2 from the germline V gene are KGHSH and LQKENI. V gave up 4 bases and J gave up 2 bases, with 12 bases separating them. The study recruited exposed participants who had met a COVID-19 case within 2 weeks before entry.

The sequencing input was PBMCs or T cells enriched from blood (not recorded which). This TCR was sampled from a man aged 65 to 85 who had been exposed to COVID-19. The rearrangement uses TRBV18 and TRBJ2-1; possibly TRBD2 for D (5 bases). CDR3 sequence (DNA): TGTGCCAGCTCACTCCGGGAAAGAACCTACAATGAGCAGTTCTTC. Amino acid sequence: CASSLRERTYNEQFF.